The following is a TCR beta chain sequence with its context. What antigen it recognizes has not been identified. There are no base qualities to consult, and no much larger clone falls within one base. Interpreted using the paper, the time point label stands for: cells obtained before transplantation from donor or recipient. CD3+CD4+ and CD3+CD8+ populations were FACS-sorted from unstimulated pre-transplant donor and recipient cells taken from spleen or lymph nodes. The library was generated by the immunoSEQ multiplex PCR assay. For most patients, genomic DNA was isolated using the Qiagen DNeasy Blood and Tissue Kit and was shipped frozen to Adaptive Biotechnologies for TCR sequencing. For most patients, genomic DNA was subjected to high-throughput TCR-beta CDR3 sequencing by Adaptive Biotechnologies. Per the authors' processing: TCR sequencing data for approximately 17 patients were retrieved from Adaptive's ImmunoSEQ software; a few other patients were processed with MiXCR and VDJtools. To correct CD4 versus CD8 sorting errors, sequences present in both subsets at a frequency ratio below 5:1 were removed. CDR3 nucleotide sequences shared between donor and recipient were removed because the origin of such sequences could not be assigned. To count as alloreactive, a clone needed at least 2-fold expansion over unstimulated cells and a minimum CFSE-low frequency of 0.002% (template counts) or 0.001% (read counts). A clone was considered mappable if detected in the sequenced pre-transplant spleen, lymph node, or MLR CFSE-low populations of the donor or recipient. Cumulative frequency of alloreactive clones was calculated as a percentage of all sequences weighted by copy number. Not all clones reach the TCRdb copy of this immuneACCESS table, which keeps in-frame sequences only. Checked studies attribute under half of the gap to unresolved V genes and leave the rest unexplained. The V and J calls and clone size are taken from that table; D and trimming were inferred from the DNA. This sample comprises over 65,000 clones, under 95% of them detected only once. The top ten clones comprise less than 8.5% of the sample.

The germline V gene sets CDR1 to MNHNS and CDR2 to SASEGT. The CDR3 runs 13 amino acids, cysteine and phenylalanine included. Only the CDR3 region is kept as DNA, spanning 39 bases read in frame from base 1. V and J are truncated by 6 bases and 5 bases respectively, leaving an intervening sequence of 11 bases. This sample is drawn from a study of graft-versus-host responses after intestinal transplantation (dated by TCRdb to about 2021). Turning to the overall study: Multivisceral, liver-intestinal, or isolated intestinal transplants were received by the recipients. Every recipient was given anti-thymocyte globulin induction, followed by roughly 3 years of maintenance tacrolimus and steroids. Graft-versus-host and host-versus-graft alloreactive T cell clones were tracked in the graft, circulation and bone marrow after intestinal transplantation using bulk TCR-beta CDR3 sequencing. To identify alloreactive clones, pre-transplant mixed lymphocyte reaction products were sequenced and compared with unstimulated pre-transplant donor and recipient T cells. A cohort of about 26 intestinal transplant recipients, including one retransplant, was enrolled, and 3 patients lacking pretransplant specimens were excluded. Donor T cell macrochimerism was defined as a peak of at least 4% donor T cells among recipient peripheral blood mononuclear cells. Instead of going to the commercial service, samples from a few later patients were sequenced in-house on an Illumina MiSeq and processed with MiXCR. Points the paper makes about the study in general: The conclusions were limited by the relatively low number and heterogeneity of the intestinal transplant patients. GvH clones were detected in recipient bone marrow, and some appeared earlier in ileal mucosa or blood, consistent with an intestinal mucosal origin. High GvH to HvG T cell clonal ratios were observed in the allografts of patients with donor T cell macrochimerism. Peak levels of circulating GvH clones were associated with declines in HvG clones early after transplant.

Rearrangement joined TRBV6-1 to TRBJ2-1, with the D gene call left open. Sequenced here: unstimulated CD8+ T cells sorted from spleen or lymph node cells, sampled before transplant. The origin of this receptor is a human donor who was the organ donor for an intestinal transplant. The nucleotide sequence is TGTGCCAGCAGCCCAGACTTGAACAATGAGCAGTTCTTC. It translates to CASSPDLNNEQFF.